This T cell receptor beta chain was captured by sequencing in a study of blood T cell repertoires in COVID-19. CDR3 size: 16 residues. In germline, CDR1 is SGHTA, CDR2 FQGTGA. Losses at the gene ends were 5 bases for V and 8 bases for J; bases not matched to a gene: 9. TCRdb keeps only in-frame clones here, not all; method: immunoSEQ multiplex PCR. The sample has tens of thousands of clones, about 90% seen once. The V gene is TRBV7-3, the J gene TRBJ1-4; 12 bases match TRBD1. The specimen was peripheral blood. This sequence was found in a human donor in a cohort sampled during active COVID-19. CDR3 protein: CASSTGTGGEEEKLFF. The DNA of the CDR3 is TGTGCCAGCAGCACCGGGACAGGGGGCGAGGAGGAAAAACTGTTTTTT.